One and the same sample provided the 29 T cell receptor beta chains below, sequenced in a study of blood T cell repertoires in COVID-19. Clones were read by immunoSEQ multiplex PCR, and TCRdb kept only the in-frame ones, dropping some. This sample has 250,000 or so clones, with around 89% found just once. Sample: PBMCs or T cells enriched from blood (not recorded which). The receptors were sampled from a man in his forties or fifties who had recovered from COVID-19.

The V gene is TRBV5-8, the J gene TRBJ1-3, with unresolved D. The CDR3 consists of 15 residues. Germline V gives CDR1 SGHTS, CDR2 YDEGEE. Trimming left V 0 bases short and J 0 bases short, with 7 bases between. The DNA of the CDR3 is TGTGCCAGCAGCTTGGTGTCCCACTCTGGAAACACCATATATTTT. Amino acids: CASSLVSHSGNTIYF.

CDR3 region: CASSLGPVYGYTF. As DNA, the CDR3 is TGTGCCAGCAGTTTGGGGCCCGTCTATGGCTACACCTTC. V gene TRBV12-3 or TRBV12-4 combines with J gene TRBJ1-2; perhaps TRBD1 as D (5 bases). The V gene lost 3 bases and the J gene lost 4 bases, with 9 bases spanning the gap. The CDR3 runs 13 residues.

This chain uses TRBV7-9 with TRBJ2-5; TRBD1 agrees at 9 bases. Germline values: CDR1 SEHNR, CDR2 FQNEAQ (reference sequence). This CDR3 region has 15 residues. V was pared by 1 base and J by 3 bases, with 3 bases of the junction left unmatched. The DNA for the CDR3 is TGTGCCAGCAGCTTAGGCGGGACAGGGAAAGAGACCCAGTACTTC. This gives the protein CASSLGGTGKETQYF.

This clone appeared a few times. The chain links TRBV30 to TRBJ1-5, with D possibly TRBD1 on 6 matching bases. This CDR3 contains 15 residues. Per germline, CDR1 GTSNPN and CDR2 SVGIG (reference sequence). V dropped 0 bases and J dropped 4 bases, with 13 bases sitting between them. The CDR3 DNA follows: TGTGCCTGGAGTGTATTGGCGGGGGCAAATCAGCCCCAGCATTTT. This encodes CAWSVLAGANQPQHF.

This clone was seen just once. The chain combines TRBV27 with TRBJ1-1; the D is unclear. Germline V gene data show CDR1 as MNHEY and CDR2 as SMNVEV (reference sequence). The CDR3 is made up of 13 amino acids. V was cut by 5 bases and J by 7 bases, with 14 bases left in between. Written as DNA, the CDR3 is TGTGCCAGCAGTCGAAGGGAGGATCATGAAGCTTTCTTT. Its protein is CASSRREDHEAFF.

This chain joins TRBV4-2 and TRBJ1-3; 7 bases match TRBD1. V dropped 0 bases and J dropped 0; count of bases not matched to a gene: 5. The CDR3 contains 17 residues. Germline V gene lookup returns CDR1 LGHNA and CDR2 YNFKEQ. In DNA, the CDR3 is TGTGCCAGCAGCCAAGAAGGCACAGGGGACTCTGGAAACACCATATATTTT. Protein: CASSQEGTGDSGNTIYF.

The chain uses TRBV28 and TRBJ2-2; D unresolved. The CDR3 covers 14 residues. V was pared by 0 bases and J by 2 bases, with 4 bases between. Germline CDR1 and CDR2: MDHEN and SYDVKM. CDR3 residues: CASSLWANTGELFF. The CDR3, as DNA: TGTGCCAGCAGTTTATGGGCAAACACCGGGGAGCTGTTTTTT.

The DNA for the CDR3 is TGCAGCGTATGGGGGGGACAGGCGACAGATACGCAGTATTTT. Amino acid sequence: CSVWGGQATDTQYF. The chain combines TRBV29-1 with TRBJ2-3; possibly TRBD1 for D (8 bases). V lost 6 bases and J lost 3, with 16 bases in between. CDR1 is SQVTM, CDR2 ANQGSEA, per germline. The CDR3 length is 14 residues.

In its sample, this clone was seen a few times. The J gene is TRBJ2-2, the V gene TRBV7-3; 7 positions agree with TRBD2. In germline, CDR1 is SGHTA, CDR2 FQGTGA. The CDR3 has 14 amino acids. V lost 5 bases, J lost 4 bases, and 4 bases stayed unmatched. Written as DNA, the CDR3 is TGTGCCAGCAGCCAAACTAGCGTCACCGGGGAGCTGTTTTTT. As protein: CASSQTSVTGELFF.

In regard to this clone: At the DNA level, this CDR3 is encoded by other sequences in the same sample as well. The chain has TRBV6-5 and TRBJ1-1; weak D call: TRBD1 (6 bases). CDR3 size: 14 residues. Trimming shortened V by 1 base and J by 1 base, and 7 bases separated the two germline ends. Germline values: CDR1 MNHEY, CDR2 SVGAGI. CDR3 DNA: TGTGCCAGCAGTTACTTAGGGGGGAACACTGAAGCTTTCTTT. It is translated as CASSYLGGNTEAFF.

This sequence joins TRBV5-1 and TRBJ2-5, with 9 bases identical to TRBD2. The CDR3 length is 14 residues. The V gene end was trimmed by 2 bases and the J gene end by 4 bases; junction bases not matched to a gene: 3. Germline loops: CDR1 SGHRS, CDR2 YFSETQ. In DNA, the CDR3 is TGCGCCAGCAGCTTTAGTAGCGGGAGAGAGACCCAGTACTTC. This sequence encodes CASSFSSGRETQYF.

The chain has TRBV15 and TRBJ1-4; D perhaps matches TRBD1 (6 bases). The germline gives CDR1 LNHNV, CDR2 YYDKDF (reference sequence). V was pared by 0 bases and J by 3 bases, with 17 bases between. The CDR3 contains 18 residues. The CDR3 coding sequence is TGTGCCACCAGCAGAGATCTAAACAGGGTGTTGGCTAATGAAAAACTGTTTTTT. The encoded protein is CATSRDLNRVLANEKLFF.

This clone was counted once. V is TRBV19 and J is TRBJ2-2; maybe TRBD2 (5 bases). Trimming stripped 6 bases from V and 4 bases from J, with 12 bases between. Germline loops: CDR1 LNHDA, CDR2 SQIVND (reference sequence). This CDR3 has 14 residues. The DNA for the CDR3 is TGTGCCAGTAGAGGCACTAGAGCCACCGGGGAGCTGTTTTTT. Protein product: CASRGTRATGELFF.

This chain connects TRBV7-3 to TRBJ2-1; TRBD2 matches 12 bases. Germline V CDR1 and CDR2: SGHTA, FQGTGA. The CDR3 contains 15 residues. V lost 1 base and J lost 9; bases outside the gene matches: 4. The CDR3 DNA sequence: TGTGCCAGCAGCTTAAGACTAGCGGGAGTTCCTGAGCAGTTCTTC. Protein sequence: CASSLRLAGVPEQFF.

In regard to this clone: Other DNA sequences in the sample encode the same CDR3. The chain couples TRBV5-1 to TRBJ1-1; unclear D gene. Germline V gives CDR1 SGHRS, CDR2 YFSETQ. V was shortened by 0 bases and J by 1 base, with 4 bases between the two germline ends. The CDR3 is 13 residues long. The CDR3 region is CASSLAPNTEAFF. The CDR3 bases are TGCGCCAGCAGCTTGGCTCCGAACACTGAAGCTTTCTTT.

The CDR3 DNA sequence: TGTGCCAGCAGAGGAGGACTAGCGGGAGGGTTAGCAGAGACCCAGTACTTC. The encoded protein is CASRGGLAGGLAETQYF. The J gene is TRBJ2-5, the V gene TRBV7-9; 15 bases agree with TRBD2. CDR1 and CDR2 from the germline V gene are SEHNR and FQNEAQ (reference sequence). The trim removed 6 bases at V and 4 bases at J, leaving 9 bases unmatched. The CDR3 length is 17 residues. Full variable domain (missing parts from reference TRBV7-9 and TRBJ2-5): DTGVSQNPRHKITKRGQNVTFRCDPISEHNRLYWYRQTLGQGPEFLTYFQNEAQLEKSRLLSDRFSAERPKGSFSTLEIQRTEQGDSAMYLCASRGGLAGGLAETQYFGPGTRLLVL.

V and J are TRBV11-2 and TRBJ2-7; D is unresolved. The CDR3 length is 11 residues. Per germline, CDR1 SGHAT and CDR2 FQNNGV. The V end lost 4 bases, the J end lost 6 bases, and 7 bases lay between the germline ends. Written as DNA, the CDR3 is TGTGCCAGCAGCTCTCGGGTCGAGCAGTACTTC. Protein sequence: CASSSRVEQYF.

This clone appeared once. The genes are TRBV27 and TRBJ2-7; D unresolved. The ends were cut back, 7 bases at V and 2 bases at J, with 15 bases in the middle. This CDR3 has 14 amino acids. Germline CDR1 reads MNHEY; CDR2 reads SMNVEV (reference sequence). The CDR3 nucleotides read TGTGCCAGCACCCCCAAAAGCGCCGCCTACGAGCAGTACTTC. This sequence encodes CASTPKSAAYEQYF.

The chain has TRBV7-9 and TRBJ1-3; 7 nucleotides line up with TRBD1. The length of the CDR3 is 14 residues. The germline CDR1 and CDR2 sequences are SEHNR and FQNEAQ (reference sequence). V lost 5 bases and J lost 4; bases outside the gene matches: 5. The CDR3 DNA sequence: TGTGCCAGCAGCCCCGCGGGACAGGGAAACACCATATATTTT. Amino acids: CASSPAGQGNTIYF. The variable domain in full, completed from reference TRBV7-9 and TRBJ1-3, reads DTGVSQNPRHKITKRGQNVTFRCDPISEHNRLYWYRQTLGQGPEFLTYFQNEAQLEKSRLLSDRFSAERPKGSFSTLEIQRTEQGDSAMYLCASSPAGQGNTIYFGEGSWLTVV.

There are many counts of this clone. Different DNA sequences within this sample yield the same CDR3. This chain links TRBV6-1 with TRBJ2-2; 12 positions agree with TRBD2. The trim removed 2 bases at V and 6 bases at J, leaving 1 base unmatched. The CDR3 covers 15 residues. From germline, CDR1 is MNHNS and CDR2 SASEGT. The CDR3 nucleotides are TGTGCCAGCAGTGAACTAGCGGGGGGGCCCGGGGAGCTGTTTTTT. This codes for CASSELAGGPGELFF.

The rearrangement links TRBV11-1 to TRBJ1-2, with no clear D. V was pared by 7 bases and J by 4 bases, with 16 bases between. In germline, CDR1 is SGHAT, CDR2 FQDESV (reference sequence). This CDR3 spans 14 amino acids. DNA of the CDR3: TGTGCCAGCACCGAGTACGGGAGTCCCTATGGCTACACCTTC. Residues: CASTEYGSPYGYTF.

The chain combines TRBV28 with TRBJ1-2; no reliable D call. CDR3 size: 14 residues. Trimming stripped 2 bases from V and 5 bases from J, with 12 bases between. CDR1 and CDR2 from the germline V gene are MDHEN and SYDVKM. The CDR3 bases are TGTGCCAGCAGTTTAAAGCTAAGAGGATATGGCTACACCTTC. Its protein is CASSLKLRGYGYTF.

The rearrangement uses TRBV5-5 and TRBJ2-7, with D tentatively TRBD1 (5 bases). CDR1 SGHKS and CDR2 YYEKEE come from the germline V gene (reference sequence). This CDR3 is built from 13 residues. V was trimmed by 3 bases and J by 2 bases, leaving 9 bases between them. The CDR3 DNA follows: TGTGCCAGCAGCTCGACAGTAACCTACGAGCAGTACTTC. Translated: CASSSTVTYEQYF.

The gene calls are TRBV27 and TRBJ2-7; 15 positions match TRBD2. This CDR3 contains 15 residues. The germline CDR1 and CDR2 sequences are MNHEY and SMNVEV (reference sequence). Unmatched junction bases numbered 2, after V lost 4 bases and J lost 4 bases. The CDR3 DNA reads TGTGCCAGCAGTTCGGGGACTAGCGGGAGGTACGAGCAGTACTTC. It encodes CASSSGTSGRYEQYF.

The chain is built from TRBV6-1 and TRBJ2-1; 8 bases are a match to TRBD1. This CDR3 comprises 15 residues. CDR1 and CDR2 from the germline V gene are MNHNS and SASEGT. The J segment lost 7 bases and the V segment lost 3 bases, leaving 8 bases of the junction unmatched. CDR3 sequence (DNA): TGTGCCAGCAGTGATGAGGACAGGGTTTGGAATGAGCAGTTCTTC. It yields the protein CASSDEDRVWNEQFF.

As for this clone: Other DNA sequences of this sample code for an identical CDR3. The chain links TRBV3-1 (or the pseudogene TRBV3-2) to TRBJ2-6; 9 nucleotides line up with TRBD1. The germline V gene encodes CDR1 LGHDT and CDR2 YNNKEL (reference sequence). The CDR3 loop spans 15 amino acids. Trimming removed 5 bases from V and 2 bases from J; junction bases left unmatched: 1. Written as DNA, the CDR3 is TGTGCCAGCAGCAGACAGGGGGCTGGGGCCAACGTCCTGACTTTC. Protein sequence: CASSRQGAGANVLTF.

The chain couples TRBV19 to TRBJ1-2; 10 bases agree with TRBD1. J gave up 5 bases and V 4 bases, and 22 bases lay outside the gene matches. Germline V gene data show CDR1 as LNHDA and CDR2 as SQIVND (reference sequence). The CDR3 consists of 20 residues. For the CDR3, the DNA is TGTGCCAGTAGTACATCTATCTCCCGGGACAGGGGCGTCAGGGGGTATGGCTACACCTTC. Its protein product is CASSTSISRDRGVRGYGYTF.

The chain is built from TRBV5-5 and TRBJ2-2; weak D call: TRBD2 (6 bases). The CDR3 sequence is 18 residues long. From germline, CDR1 is SGHKS and CDR2 YYEKEE (reference sequence). The germline V and J ends were trimmed by 3 bases and 0 bases, with 18 bases remaining between them. Written as DNA, the CDR3 is TGTGCCAGCAGCTCCTCGGGAGCCGTGACTGCGAACACCGGGGAGCTGTTTTTT. This gives the protein CASSSSGAVTANTGELFF.

The chain carries TRBV9 and TRBJ2-1; D perhaps matches TRBD2 (5 bases). The germline CDR1 and CDR2 sequences are SGDLS and YYNGEE. The CDR3 runs to 16 residues. The V gene lost 2 bases and the J gene lost 0 bases, with 12 bases spanning the gap. DNA for the CDR3: TGTGCCAGCAGCGTCCATGGACTTAGCTCCTACAATGAGCAGTTCTTC. Its translation is CASSVHGLSSYNEQFF.